This passage covers 20 T cell receptor beta chains from one sample sequenced in a study of T cell responses to AZD1222 COVID-19 vaccine. The repertoire was sequenced with immunoSEQ multiplex PCR; TCRdb's copy has only in-frame clones and lacks some. The table shows some 180,000 clones, with just under 95% occurring only once. Source: peripheral blood, taken 28 days after the second dose of the MenACWY control vaccine. Source of these receptors: an adult who received the MenACWY meningococcal vaccine as a control.

The chain couples TRBV7-2 to TRBJ2-1; TRBD1 agrees at 9 bases. Trimming cost V 6 bases and J 4 bases; bases outside gene matches: 7. The length of the CDR3 is 15 residues. Germline CDR1 is SGHTA and CDR2 is FQGNSA. In nucleotides, the CDR3 is TGTGCCAGCAGGCCAGGGACAGGGTTTTACAATGAGCAGTTCTTC. Its translation is CASRPGTGFYNEQFF.

The genes are TRBV24-1 and TRBJ1-2; D unresolved. V was clipped by 3 bases and J by 4 bases, with 8 bases between them. The CDR3 totals 13 residues. Per germline, CDR1 KGHDR and CDR2 SFDVKD. CDR3 loop: CATSDPGGYGYTF. In DNA, the CDR3 is TGTGCCACCAGTGATCCGGGTGGCTATGGCTACACCTTC.

The CDR3 sequence is CASTKQAAGSASEQFF. Written as DNA, the CDR3 is TGTGCCAGCACCAAACAGGCGGCAGGGAGTGCGAGTGAGCAGTTCTTC. The chain employs TRBV21-1 and TRBJ2-1. TRBV21-1 is flagged as a pseudogene. The CDR3 contains 16 residues.

V gene TRBV4-2 combines with J gene TRBJ1-2, with unresolved D. Trimming stripped 1 base from V and 8 bases from J, with 17 bases between. CDR1 is LGHNA and CDR2 is YNFKEQ in the germline V gene. The CDR3 has 15 amino acids. The CDR3 here is CASSQGLSRYAGYTF. The CDR3 DNA sequence: TGTGCCAGCAGCCAAGGGTTAAGCAGATACGCGGGCTACACCTTC.

The rearrangement uses TRBV5-1 and TRBJ2-5, with D possibly being TRBD2 (7 bases). This CDR3 is 16 amino acids long. Germline CDR1 reads SGHRS; CDR2 reads YFSETQ. Trimming left V 0 bases short and J 9 bases short, with 21 bases between. This chain's CDR3 is CASSLAGGGAPGAQYF. The CDR3 DNA follows: TGCGCCAGCAGCTTGGCAGGCGGGGGCGCCCCAGGGGCCCAGTACTTC. Based on the CDR3 plus reference TRBV5-1 and TRBJ2-5, the full variable domain is KAGVTQTPRYLIKTRGQQVTLSCSPISGHRSVSWYQQTPGQGLQFLFEYFSETQRNKGNFPGRFSGRQFSNSRSEMNVSTLELGDSALYLCASSLAGGGAPGAQYFGPGTRLLVL.

This chain links TRBV5-1 with TRBJ2-1; 12 bases map to TRBD1. Per the germline V gene, CDR1 is SGHRS and CDR2 is YFSETQ. The CDR3 consists of 15 residues. Trimming cost V 10 bases and J 8 bases; bases outside gene matches: 13. The CDR3 protein is CAGKLGQGAGDEQFF. CDR3 sequence (DNA): TGCGCCGGCAAACTGGGACAGGGGGCGGGTGATGAGCAGTTCTTC.

The rearrangement uses TRBV7-9 and TRBJ2-3; D gene uncertain. Germline V gene sequence: CDR1 SEHNR, CDR2 FQNEAQ (reference sequence). The V and J ends lost 2 bases and 1 base respectively, with 10 bases between them. This CDR3 region has 15 residues. CDR3 in amino acids: CASSLKGSGTDTQYF. DNA of the CDR3: TGTGCCAGCAGCTTAAAGGGTTCTGGCACAGATACGCAGTATTTT.

This clone was counted a single time. This chain uses TRBV6-1 with TRBJ2-2; 7 bases align to TRBD2. Per germline, CDR1 MNHNS and CDR2 SASEGT. V lost 1 base and J lost 1; bases outside the gene matches: 0. This CDR3 is 15 amino acids long. CDR3 in DNA: TGTGCCAGCAGTGAAGTAGCGGGGAACACCGGGGAGCTGTTTTTT. It encodes CASSEVAGNTGELFF.

The chain recombines TRBV7-2 with TRBJ1-5; a possible D gene is TRBD1 (5 bases). The germline gives CDR1 SGHTA, CDR2 FQGNSA. The CDR3 has 14 residues. Trimming took off 4 bases at V and 6 bases at J, with 13 bases between the two ends. CDR3 bases: TGTGCCAGCAGCTCAGGGTCAGTTCGTCAGCCCCAGCATTTT. Its protein product is CASSSGSVRQPQHF.

The V gene is TRBV7-9, the J gene TRBJ1-1; D is undetermined. V lost 3 bases to trimming and J lost 1 base, with 9 bases between them. This CDR3 is 14 amino acids long. From germline, CDR1 is SEHNR and CDR2 FQNEAQ (reference sequence). The CDR3 DNA reads as TGTGCCAGCAGCTTGGAGGGCTGGAACACTGAAGCTTTCTTT. Encoded protein: CASSLEGWNTEAFF. Variable domain in full (rest from reference TRBV7-9 and TRBJ1-1): DTGVSQNPRHKITKRGQNVTFRCDPISEHNRLYWYRQTLGQGPEFLTYFQNEAQLEKSRLLSDRFSAERPKGSFSTLEIQRTEQGDSAMYLCASSLEGWNTEAFFGQGTRLTVV.

CDR3 in DNA: TGTGCCAGCAGCAAAGAGGGACGGAACCCTCAGTACTTC. Its protein is CASSKEGRNPQYF. The chain joins TRBV21-1 to TRBJ2-7. TRBV21-1 is noted as a pseudogene. CDR3 length: 13 residues.

V is TRBV10-3 and J is TRBJ2-7; TRBD1 might be the D (6 bases). This CDR3 spans 14 amino acids. CDR1 and CDR2 from the germline V gene are ENHRY and SYGVKD. Trimming shortened V by 1 base and J by 4 bases, and 11 bases separated the two germline ends. This CDR3 reads CAISEFPGAYEQYF. CDR3 bases: TGTGCCATCAGTGAGTTTCCAGGGGCGTACGAGCAGTACTTC.

The V call is TRBV2, the J call TRBJ2-1, with D possibly matching TRBD1 (6 bases). This CDR3 region has 14 residues. V was clipped by 4 bases and J by 5 bases, with 12 bases between them. Germline CDR1 reads SNHLY; CDR2 reads FYNNEI. In nucleotides, the CDR3 is TGTGCCAGCAGTGGGCAGGGGCTCAACAATGAGCAGTTCTTC. As protein: CASSGQGLNNEQFF.

This chain uses TRBV15 with TRBJ2-4; D is possibly TRBD1 (5 bases). V was clipped by 7 bases and J by 7 bases, with 14 bases between them. The CDR3 runs to 13 residues. The germline CDR1 and CDR2 sequences are LNHNV and YYDKDF (reference sequence). This CDR3 reads CATTPESGNIQYF. The DNA of the CDR3 is TGTGCCACCACTCCGGAGTCAGGGAACATTCAGTACTTC.

The CDR3 loop is CASSSGGGQETQYF. CDR3 bases: TGTGCCAGCAGTTCCGGAGGGGGCCAAGAGACCCAGTACTTC. The chain carries TRBV13 and TRBJ2-5; the D call may be TRBD1 or TRBD2 (6 bases each). Germline lookup yields CDR1 PRHDT and CDR2 FYEKMQ (reference sequence). The CDR3 runs to 14 residues. Trimming removed 6 bases at V and 1 base at J, with 12 bases between.

The V gene is TRBV5-1, the J gene TRBJ2-3, with 8 bases aligning to TRBD1. This CDR3 region has 14 residues. V shed 9 bases and J 1 base; nucleotides not matched to a gene: 7. Germline-derived CDR1 and CDR2 are SGHRS and YFSETQ. Here the CDR3 reads CATRTGMGTDTQYF. The DNA of the CDR3 is TGCGCCACCCGGACAGGGATGGGCACAGATACGCAGTATTTT.

This sequence joins TRBV18 and TRBJ1-1; a weak D match, TRBD1 (5 bases). CDR3 length equals 16 residues. Germline V gives CDR1 KGHSH, CDR2 LQKENI. Trimming stripped 2 bases from V and 2 bases from J, with 15 bases between. The CDR3 DNA follows: TGTGCCAGCTCACCATTAAGTCAGGGCCAAAACACTGAAGCTTTCTTT. The encoded protein is CASSPLSQGQNTEAFF.

V usage is TRBV6-5 and J usage is TRBJ1-2, with a tentative D call TRBD1 (6 bases). V was cut by 2 bases and J by 7 bases, with 11 bases left in between. The CDR3 consists of 13 residues. CDR1 and CDR2 from the germline V gene are MNHEY and SVGAGI. For the CDR3, the DNA is TGTGCCAGCAGTTACGCAGGGGACGGTGGCTACACCTTC. Its translation: CASSYAGDGGYTF.

This sequence joins TRBV12-3 or TRBV12-4 and TRBJ1-1; TRBD1 matches at 7 bases. Trimming at V came to 1 base and at J to 7 bases, leaving 3 bases not matched to a gene. This CDR3 has 13 amino acids. CDR3: CASSLETGIEAFF. The CDR3 DNA reads TGTGCCAGCAGTTTAGAGACAGGGATTGAAGCTTTCTTT.

The J gene is TRBJ1-2, the V gene TRBV7-9, with D perhaps TRBD1 (5 bases). Germline V lookup: CDR1 SEHNR, CDR2 FQNEAQ (reference sequence). Trimming stripped 1 base from V and 1 base from J, with 7 bases between. This CDR3 has 14 residues. CDR3 coding DNA: TGTGCCAGCAGCTTAGGACAGAATAACTATGGCTACACCTTC. This sequence encodes CASSLGQNNYGYTF.